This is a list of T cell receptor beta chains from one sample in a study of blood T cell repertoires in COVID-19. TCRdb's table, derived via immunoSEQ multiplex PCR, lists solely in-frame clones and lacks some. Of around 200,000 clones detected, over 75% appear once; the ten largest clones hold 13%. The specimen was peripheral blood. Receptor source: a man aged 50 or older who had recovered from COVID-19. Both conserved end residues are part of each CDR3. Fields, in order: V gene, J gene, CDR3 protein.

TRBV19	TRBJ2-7	CASSIGGTGVYEQYF
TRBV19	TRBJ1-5	CASSRGRSNQPQHF
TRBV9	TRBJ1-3	CASSVARGDTIYF
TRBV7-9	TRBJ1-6	CASSPGTENYNSPLHF
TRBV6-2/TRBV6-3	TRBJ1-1	CASRPPGFATEAFF
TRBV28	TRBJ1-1	CASSLVGGTEAFF
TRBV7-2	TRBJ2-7	CASSTSGGVYEQYF
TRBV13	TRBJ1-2	CASSLAGGPNYGYTF
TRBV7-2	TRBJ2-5	CASSSGQGRGQTQYF
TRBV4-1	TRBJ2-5	CASSQSSTSQETQYF
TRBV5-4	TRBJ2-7	CASSPQSSYEQYF
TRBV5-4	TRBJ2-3	CASSLDRGDTQYF
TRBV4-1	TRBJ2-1	CARSRPGQRYNEQFF
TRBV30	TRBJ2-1	CARRAGVRNEQFF
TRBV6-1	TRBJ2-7	CASSATGTGYEVYEQYF
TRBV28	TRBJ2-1	CASSFVGTSGSATPEQFF
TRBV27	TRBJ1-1	CASSFTRNTEAFF
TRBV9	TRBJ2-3	CASSVSRDTQYF
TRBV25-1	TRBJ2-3	CASRRQGATDTQYF
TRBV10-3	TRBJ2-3	CAITPQGGGTQYF
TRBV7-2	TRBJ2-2	CATSSRRGNTGELFF
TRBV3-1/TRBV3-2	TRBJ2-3	CASSQTSGRAGSTQYF
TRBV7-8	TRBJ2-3	CASSTDVRTTDTQYF
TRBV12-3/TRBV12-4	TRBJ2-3	CASSLPPGDTQYF
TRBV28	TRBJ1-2	CASSLFDRGRGYTF
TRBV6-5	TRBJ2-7	CASSTRVGRIEQYF
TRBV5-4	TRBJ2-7	CASSLTKGVYEQYF
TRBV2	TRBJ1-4	CASSEWQVEKLFF
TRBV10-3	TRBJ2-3	CAISDPSVGGGTDTQYF
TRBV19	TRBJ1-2	CASNSPGALGYGYTF
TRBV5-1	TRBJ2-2	CASSLEFEAGELFF
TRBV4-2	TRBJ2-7	CASSQDLSPTWEQYF
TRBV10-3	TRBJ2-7	CAITGTLGYEQYF
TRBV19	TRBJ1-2	CASSDRERSGYTF
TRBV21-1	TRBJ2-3	CASSKAERTSGSTDTQYF
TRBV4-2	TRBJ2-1	CASSQVIAGEYEQFF
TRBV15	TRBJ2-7	CATSRTTSSYEQYF
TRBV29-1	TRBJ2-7	CSVKGLAGEEQYF
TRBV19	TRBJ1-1	CASSIFGGRTEAFF
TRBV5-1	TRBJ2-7	CASSDPSSGRAHEQYF